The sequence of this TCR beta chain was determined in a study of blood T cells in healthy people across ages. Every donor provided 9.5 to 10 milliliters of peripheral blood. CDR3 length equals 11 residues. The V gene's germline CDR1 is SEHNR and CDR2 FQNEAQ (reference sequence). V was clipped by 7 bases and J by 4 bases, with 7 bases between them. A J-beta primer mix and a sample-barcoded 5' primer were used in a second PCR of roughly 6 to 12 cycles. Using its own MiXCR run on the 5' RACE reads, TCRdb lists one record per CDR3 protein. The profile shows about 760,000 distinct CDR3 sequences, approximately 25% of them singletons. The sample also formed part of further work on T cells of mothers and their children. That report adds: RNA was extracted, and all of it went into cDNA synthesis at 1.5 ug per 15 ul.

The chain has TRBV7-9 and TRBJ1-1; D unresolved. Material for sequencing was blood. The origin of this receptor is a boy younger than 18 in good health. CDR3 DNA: TGTGCCAGCACCAGACCCACTGAAGCTTTCTTT. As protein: CASTRPTEAFF.